The rows below give T cell receptor beta chains drawn from one sample of a study of blood T cell repertoires in COVID-19. Method: immunoSEQ multiplex PCR; TCRdb's copy keeps in-frame clones and lacks some. The sample includes approximately 63,000 clones, 91% of them seen just once. The source material was peripheral blood. Receptors were obtained from a human donor in a cohort sampled during active COVID-19. CDR3s include the opening cysteine and the closing phenylalanine or tryptophan. A D gene is named only where the DNA matches it firmly. Size tells how often a clone was seen (once, few, many) or the class of an expanded clone, and some rows leave it out.

size | J | V | D | DNA | CDR3
- | TRBJ1-2 | TRBV27 | - | TGTGCCAGCAGCCTCAGGGTAAACTATGGCTACACCTTC | CASSLRVNYGYTF
- | TRBJ2-1 | TRBV7-9 | - | TGTGCCAGCAGCCCCCGGTCTAGCGTAAGACAAAATGAGCAGTTCTTC | CASSPRSSVRQNEQFF
- | TRBJ1-2 | TRBV5-6 | - | TGTGCCAGCAGCTCCGGACAGTCTCTCTATGGCTACACCTTC | CASSSGQSLYGYTF
few | TRBJ2-1 | TRBV11-2 | TRBD2 | TGTGCCAGCAGCTTGACTAGCGGGAGCAATGAGCAGTTCTTC | CASSLTSGSNEQFF
- | TRBJ2-1 | TRBV7-3 | TRBD1 | TGTGCCAGCAGCTCACAGGGGGCAAATGAGCAGTTCTTC | CASSSQGANEQFF
- | TRBJ2-5 | TRBV7-3 | - | TGTGCCAGCAGCTTAAATCCGGCTAGCTTAGAGACCCAGTACTTC | CASSLNPASLETQYF
- | TRBJ2-5 | TRBV5-6 | TRBD1 | TGTGCCAGCAGCCAGGGACAGGGCCCCCAAGAGACCCAGTACTTC | CASSQGQGPQETQYF
- | TRBJ1-5 | TRBV30 | - | TGTGCCTGGAGTCACTCCTTGAAGCCCCAGCATTTT | CAWSHSLKPQHF
- | TRBJ1-6 | TRBV6-6 | - | TGTGCCAGCAGTTCTTTTTCGGACAGCCGACTCCACTTT | CASSSFSDSRLHF
- | TRBJ2-1 | TRBV11-2 | TRBD2 | TGTGCCAGCACCTTCACTAGCGCCAGTTACAATGAGCAGTTCTTC | CASTFTSASYNEQFF
- | TRBJ2-7 | TRBV3-1/TRBV3-2 | TRBD2 | TGTGCCAGCAGCACCACTAGCGGGTCATGGCAGTACTTC | CASSTTSGSWQYF
- | TRBJ1-1 | TRBV3-1/TRBV3-2 | TRBD1 | TGTGCCAGCAGTCCACAGGGGGGACGTACCGCTGAAGCTTTCTTT | CASSPQGGRTAEAFF
- | TRBJ2-6 | TRBV27 | - | TGTGCCAGCACCCAACGGGGCTCTGGGGCCAACGTCCTGACTTTC | CASTQRGSGANVLTF
- | TRBJ2-3 | TRBV9 | TRBD2 | TGTGCCAGCAGCTTCCTTCCAGCGGGGGAGACAGATACGCAGTATTTT | CASSFLPAGETDTQYF
- | TRBJ1-3 | TRBV7-2 | - | TGTGCCAGCAGCTTTCAAATCTCTGGAAACACCATATATTTT | CASSFQISGNTIYF
- | TRBJ2-3 | TRBV3-1/TRBV3-2 | - | TGTGCCAGCAGCCAGGGCCATATACAGGGTGCAGATACGCAGTATTTT | CASSQGHIQGADTQYF
- | TRBJ1-1 | TRBV9 | TRBD1 | TGTGCCAGCAGCGCCTACGACAGGGGGCGAACTGAAGCTTTCTTT | CASSAYDRGRTEAFF
- | TRBJ1-6 | TRBV7-2 | - | TGTGCCAGCAGCTTACCCGAGGGAAATTCACCCCTCCACTTT | CASSLPEGNSPLHF
- | TRBJ2-1 | TRBV5-4 | TRBD1 | TGTGCCAGCAGCTCCGGACAGGCAACCTACAATGAGCAGTTCTTC | CASSSGQATYNEQFF
- | TRBJ1-2 | TRBV19 | - | TGTGCCAGTAGTACAGGGCCCAATTATGGCTACACCTTC | CASSTGPNYGYTF
- | TRBJ2-5 | TRBV11-2 | TRBD2 | TGTGCCAGCAGCTCGCCGGGACTAGCGACCCAAGAGACCCAGTACTTC | CASSSPGLATQETQYF
- | TRBJ2-5 | TRBV12-5 | - | TGTGCTAGTGGTTTGGCCGTTTTGGGGGGACAAGAGACCCAGTACTTC | CASGLAVLGGQETQYF
- | TRBJ2-3 | TRBV9 | TRBD1 | TGTGCCAGCAGCTCCAAGACAGGGATGGGCACAGATACGCAGTATTTT | CASSSKTGMGTDTQYF
- | TRBJ2-7 | TRBV25-1 | - | TGTGCCAGCAGTTTTGCAGGCACCTACGAGCAGTACTTC | CASSFAGTYEQYF
- | TRBJ1-6 | TRBV9 | - | TGTGCCAGCAGCGTAGAAGGGGTGCGGAATTCACCCCTCCACTTT | CASSVEGVRNSPLHF
- | TRBJ1-2 | TRBV3-1/TRBV3-2 | - | TGTGCCAGCAGCCAAGTGCCTTCAGGGGAAACGGGCTATGGCTACACCTTC | CASSQVPSGETGYGYTF
once | TRBJ2-7 | TRBV18 | - | TGTGCCAGCTCCCCGGGTATCGCTCAAAGTTTCGAGCAGTACTTC | CASSPGIAQSFEQYF
- | TRBJ2-3 | TRBV2 | - | TGTGCCAGCAGACGGTGGAAGGGGCGGCAGAGCACAGATACGCAGTATTTT | CASRRWKGRQSTDTQYF
- | TRBJ1-5 | TRBV28 | TRBD1 | TGTGCCAGCAGTCCAAGACAGGGGGGCGGGCAGCCCCAGCATTTT | CASSPRQGGGQPQHF
- | TRBJ1-1 | TRBV5-8 | TRBD1 | TGTGCCAGCAGTGCTTTCGGCAGGGGGCTCACTGAAGCTTTCTTT | CASSAFGRGLTEAFF
- | TRBJ1-6 | TRBV28 | - | TGTGCCAGCAGTGGTCTGGGCCCTTGGAATTCACCCCTCCACTTT | CASSGLGPWNSPLHF
- | TRBJ2-3 | TRBV7-2 | - | TGTGCCAGCAGCTTAGATGGTGGTCATCGGACGCAGTATTTT | CASSLDGGHRTQYF
- | TRBJ2-5 | TRBV3-1/TRBV3-2 | - | TGTGCCAGCAGCCATATTGGGGGGCAAGAGACCCAGTACTTC | CASSHIGGQETQYF
- | TRBJ2-7 | TRBV11-2 | TRBD1 | TGTGCCAGCAGCTTAGGGGACAGAGAATACGAGCAGTACTTC | CASSLGDREYEQYF
- | TRBJ1-3 | TRBV2 | - | TGTGCCAGCAGTGAAGTACAGTCCTCTGGAAACACCATATATTTT | CASSEVQSSGNTIYF